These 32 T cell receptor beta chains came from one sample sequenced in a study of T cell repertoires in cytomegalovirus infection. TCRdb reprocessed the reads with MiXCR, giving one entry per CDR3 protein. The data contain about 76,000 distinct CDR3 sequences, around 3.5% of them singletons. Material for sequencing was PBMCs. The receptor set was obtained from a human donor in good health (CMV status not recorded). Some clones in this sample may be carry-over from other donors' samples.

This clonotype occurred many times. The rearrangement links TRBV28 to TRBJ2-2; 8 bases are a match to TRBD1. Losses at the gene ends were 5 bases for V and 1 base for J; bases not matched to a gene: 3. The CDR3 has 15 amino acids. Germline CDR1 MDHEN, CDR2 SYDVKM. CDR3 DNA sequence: TGTGCCAGCAGTCCAACAGGGGGGAACACCGGGGAGCTGTTTTTT. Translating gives CASSPTGGNTGELFF.

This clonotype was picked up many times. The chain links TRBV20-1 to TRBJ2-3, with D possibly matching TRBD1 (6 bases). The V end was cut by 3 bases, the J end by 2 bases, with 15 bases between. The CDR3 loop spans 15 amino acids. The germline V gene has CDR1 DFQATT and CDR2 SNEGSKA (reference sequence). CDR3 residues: CSARGDNRLTDTQYF. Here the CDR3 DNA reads TGCAGTGCTAGGGGGGACAACCGTCTCACAGATACGCAGTATTTT.

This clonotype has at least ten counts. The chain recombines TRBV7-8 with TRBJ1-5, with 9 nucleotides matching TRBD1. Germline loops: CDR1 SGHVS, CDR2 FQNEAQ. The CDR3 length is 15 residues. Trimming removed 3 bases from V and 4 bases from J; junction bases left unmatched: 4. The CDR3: CASSLRTGVNQPQHF. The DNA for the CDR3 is TGTGCCAGCAGCTTGCGGACAGGGGTTAATCAGCCCCAGCATTTT.

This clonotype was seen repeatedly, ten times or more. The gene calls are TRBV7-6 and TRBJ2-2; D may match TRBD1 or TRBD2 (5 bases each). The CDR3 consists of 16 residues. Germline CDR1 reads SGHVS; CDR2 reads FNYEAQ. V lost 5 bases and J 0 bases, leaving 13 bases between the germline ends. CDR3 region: CASSREGISNTGELFF. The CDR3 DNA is TGTGCCAGCAGCCGAGAGGGGATATCGAACACCGGGGAGCTGTTTTTT.

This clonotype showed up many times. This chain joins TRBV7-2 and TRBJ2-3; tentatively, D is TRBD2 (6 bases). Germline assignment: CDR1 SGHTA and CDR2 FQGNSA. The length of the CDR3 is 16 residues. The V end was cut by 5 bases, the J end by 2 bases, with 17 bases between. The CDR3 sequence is CASSQGDSFYTDTQYF. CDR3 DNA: TGTGCCAGCAGCCAAGGGGACTCGTTCTACACAGATACGCAGTATTTT.

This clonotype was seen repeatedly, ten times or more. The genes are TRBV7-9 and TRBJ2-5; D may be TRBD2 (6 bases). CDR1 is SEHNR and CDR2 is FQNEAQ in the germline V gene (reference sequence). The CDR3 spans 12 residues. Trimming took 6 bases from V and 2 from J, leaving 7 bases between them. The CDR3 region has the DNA TGTGCCAGCAGTCGGGGGCAAGAGACCCAGTACTTC. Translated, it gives CASSRGQETQYF.

CDR3 in DNA: TGTGCCAGCAGTTTACGACAGGGAAACATTCAGTACTTC. This translates into CASSLRQGNIQYF. The rearrangement uses TRBV27 and TRBJ2-4; 7 bases align to TRBD1. The CDR3 sequence is 13 residues long. The ends lost 2 bases at V and 6 bases at J; junction bases unmatched: 1. CDR1 is MNHEY and CDR2 is SMNVEV in the germline V gene (reference sequence).

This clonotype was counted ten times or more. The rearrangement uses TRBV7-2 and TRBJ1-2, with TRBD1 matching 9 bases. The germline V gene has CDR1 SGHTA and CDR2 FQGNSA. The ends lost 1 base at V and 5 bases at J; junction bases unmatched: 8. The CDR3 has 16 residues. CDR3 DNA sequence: TGTGCCAGCAGCTTAGGTCAGACAGGGGGGGGATATGGCTACACCTTC. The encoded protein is CASSLGQTGGGYGYTF.

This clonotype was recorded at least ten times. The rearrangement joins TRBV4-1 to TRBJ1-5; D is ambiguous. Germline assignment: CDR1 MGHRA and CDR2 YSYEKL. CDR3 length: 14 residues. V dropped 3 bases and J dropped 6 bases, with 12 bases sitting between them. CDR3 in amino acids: CASSQGGSSQPQHF. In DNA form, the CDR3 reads TGCGCCAGCAGCCAGGGAGGGTCGAGTCAGCCCCAGCATTTT.

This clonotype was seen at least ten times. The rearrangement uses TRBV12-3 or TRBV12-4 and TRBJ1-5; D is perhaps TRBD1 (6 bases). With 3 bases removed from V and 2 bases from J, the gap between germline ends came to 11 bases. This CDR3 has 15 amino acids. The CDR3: CASSLTRGGNQPQHF. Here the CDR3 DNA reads TGTGCCAGCAGTTTGACAAGGGGGGGCAATCAGCCCCAGCATTTT.

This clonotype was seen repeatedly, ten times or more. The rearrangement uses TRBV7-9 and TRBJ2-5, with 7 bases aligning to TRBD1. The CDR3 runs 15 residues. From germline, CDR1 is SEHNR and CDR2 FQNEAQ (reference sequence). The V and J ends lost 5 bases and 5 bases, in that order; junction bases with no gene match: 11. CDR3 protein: CASSARQGFGETQYF. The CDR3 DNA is TGTGCCAGCAGCGCTCGACAGGGATTTGGGGAGACCCAGTACTTC.

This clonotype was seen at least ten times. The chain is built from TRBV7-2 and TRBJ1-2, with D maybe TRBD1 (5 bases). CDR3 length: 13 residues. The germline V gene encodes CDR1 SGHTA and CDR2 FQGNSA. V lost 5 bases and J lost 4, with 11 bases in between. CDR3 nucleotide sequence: TGTGCCAGCAGCCCGACAGTGAGCTATGGCTACACCTTC. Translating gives CASSPTVSYGYTF. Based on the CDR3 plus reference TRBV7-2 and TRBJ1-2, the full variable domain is GAGVSQSPSNKVTEKGKDVELRCDPISGHTALYWYRQSLGQGLEFLIYFQGNSAPDKSGLPSDRFSAERTGGSVSTLTIQRTQQEDSAVYLCASSPTVSYGYTFGSGTRLTVV.

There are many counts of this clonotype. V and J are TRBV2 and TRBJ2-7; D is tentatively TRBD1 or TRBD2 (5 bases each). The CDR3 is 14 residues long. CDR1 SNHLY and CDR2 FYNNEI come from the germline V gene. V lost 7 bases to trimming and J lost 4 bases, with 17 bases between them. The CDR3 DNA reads TGTGCCAGCACGCCCGGGACGAGGAGGTACGAGCAGTACTTC. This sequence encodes CASTPGTRRYEQYF.

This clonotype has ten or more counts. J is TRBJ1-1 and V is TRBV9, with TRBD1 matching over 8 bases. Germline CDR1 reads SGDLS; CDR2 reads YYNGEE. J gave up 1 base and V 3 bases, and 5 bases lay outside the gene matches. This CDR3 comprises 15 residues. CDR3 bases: TGTGCCAGCAGCGAATTACAGGGGGAGAACACTGAAGCTTTCTTT. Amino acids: CASSELQGENTEAFF.

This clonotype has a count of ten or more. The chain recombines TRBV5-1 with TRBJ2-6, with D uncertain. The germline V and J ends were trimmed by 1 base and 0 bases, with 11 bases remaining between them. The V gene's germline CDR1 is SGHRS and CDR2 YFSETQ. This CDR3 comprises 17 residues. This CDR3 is CASSLTQVSSGANVLTF. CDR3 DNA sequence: TGCGCCAGCAGCTTGACGCAGGTCAGCTCTGGGGCCAACGTCCTGACTTTC. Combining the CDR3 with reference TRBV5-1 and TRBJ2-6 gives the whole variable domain KAGVTQTPRYLIKTRGQQVTLSCSPISGHRSVSWYQQTPGQGLQFLFEYFSETQRNKGNFPGRFSGRQFSNSRSEMNVSTLELGDSALYLCASSLTQVSSGANVLTFGAGSRLTVL.

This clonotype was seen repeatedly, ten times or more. The CDR3: CASSGRGFHTEAFF. DNA of the CDR3: TGTGCCAGCAGCGGCAGGGGGTTCCACACTGAAGCTTTCTTT. This chain joins TRBV7-8 and TRBJ1-1; the match to TRBD1 covers 7 bases. The length of the CDR3 is 14 residues. The trim removed 5 bases at V and 3 bases at J, leaving 6 bases unmatched. Germline assignment: CDR1 SGHVS and CDR2 FQNEAQ.

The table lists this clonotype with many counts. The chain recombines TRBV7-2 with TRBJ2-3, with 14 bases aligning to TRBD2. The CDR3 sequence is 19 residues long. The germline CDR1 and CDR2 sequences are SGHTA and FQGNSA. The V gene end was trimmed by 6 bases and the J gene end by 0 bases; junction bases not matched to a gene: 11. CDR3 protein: CASRGGRGLAGVSTDTQYF. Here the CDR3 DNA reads TGTGCCAGCAGGGGGGGCAGGGGACTAGCGGGGGTGAGCACAGATACGCAGTATTTT. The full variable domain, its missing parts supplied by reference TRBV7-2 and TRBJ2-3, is GAGVSQSPSNKVTEKGKDVELRCDPISGHTALYWYRQSLGQGLEFLIYFQGNSAPDKSGLPSDRFSAERTGGSVSTLTIQRTQQEDSAVYLCASRGGRGLAGVSTDTQYFGPGTRLTVL.

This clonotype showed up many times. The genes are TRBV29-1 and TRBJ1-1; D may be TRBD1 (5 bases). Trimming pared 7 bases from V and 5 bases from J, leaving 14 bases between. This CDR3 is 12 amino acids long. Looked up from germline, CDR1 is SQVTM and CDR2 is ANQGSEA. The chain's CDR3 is CSALLSGTEAFF. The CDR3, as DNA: TGCAGCGCGCTATTATCAGGGACTGAAGCTTTCTTT.

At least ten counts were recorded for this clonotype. CDR3 loop: CAISEAGDTPTDTQYF. The CDR3 DNA reads as TGTGCCATCAGTGAGGCGGGGGACACTCCCACAGATACGCAGTATTTT. The chain carries TRBV10-3 and TRBJ2-3; D possibly corresponds to TRBD2 (7 bases). The CDR3 length is 16 residues. V lost 2 bases to trimming and J lost 2 bases, with 14 bases between them. CDR1 ENHRY and CDR2 SYGVKD come from the germline V gene.

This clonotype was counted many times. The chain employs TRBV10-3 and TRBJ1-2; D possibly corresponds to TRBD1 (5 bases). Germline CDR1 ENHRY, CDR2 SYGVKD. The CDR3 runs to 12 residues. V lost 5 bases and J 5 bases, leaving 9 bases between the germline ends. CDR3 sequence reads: CAISLDRYGYTF. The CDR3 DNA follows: TGTGCCATCAGTCTCGACAGATATGGCTACACCTTC.

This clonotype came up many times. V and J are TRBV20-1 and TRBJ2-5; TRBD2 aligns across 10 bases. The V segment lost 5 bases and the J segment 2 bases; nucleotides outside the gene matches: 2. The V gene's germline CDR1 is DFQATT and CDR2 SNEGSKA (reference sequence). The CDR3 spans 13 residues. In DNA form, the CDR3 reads TGCAGTGCTCAACTAGCGGGGCAAGAGACCCAGTACTTC. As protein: CSAQLAGQETQYF.

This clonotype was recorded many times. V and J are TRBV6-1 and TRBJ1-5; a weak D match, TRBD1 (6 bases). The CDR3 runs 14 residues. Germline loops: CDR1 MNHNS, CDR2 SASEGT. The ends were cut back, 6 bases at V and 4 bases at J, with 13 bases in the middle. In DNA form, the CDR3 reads TGTGCCAGCAGGGACTACAGGGTAAATCAGCCCCAGCATTTT. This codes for CASRDYRVNQPQHF.

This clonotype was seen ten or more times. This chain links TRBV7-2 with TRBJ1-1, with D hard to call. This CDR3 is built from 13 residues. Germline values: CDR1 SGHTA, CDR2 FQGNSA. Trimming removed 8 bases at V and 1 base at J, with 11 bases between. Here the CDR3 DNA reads TGTGCCAGCGGCGGGCAGAGGAACACTGAAGCTTTCTTT. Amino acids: CASGGQRNTEAFF.

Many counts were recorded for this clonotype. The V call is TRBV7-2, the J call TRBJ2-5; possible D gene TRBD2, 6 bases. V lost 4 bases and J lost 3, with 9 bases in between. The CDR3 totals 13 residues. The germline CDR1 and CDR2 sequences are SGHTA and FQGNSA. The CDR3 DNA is TGTGCCAGCAGCTCGACTAGGGAAGAGACCCAGTACTTC. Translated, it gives CASSSTREETQYF.

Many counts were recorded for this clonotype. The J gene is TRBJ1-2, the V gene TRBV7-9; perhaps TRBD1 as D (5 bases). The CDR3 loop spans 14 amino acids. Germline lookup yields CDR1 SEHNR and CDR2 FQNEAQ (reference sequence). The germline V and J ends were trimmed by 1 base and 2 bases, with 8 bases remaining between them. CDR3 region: CASSLVSGNYGYTF. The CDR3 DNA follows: TGTGCCAGCAGCTTAGTGTCAGGGAACTATGGCTACACCTTC.

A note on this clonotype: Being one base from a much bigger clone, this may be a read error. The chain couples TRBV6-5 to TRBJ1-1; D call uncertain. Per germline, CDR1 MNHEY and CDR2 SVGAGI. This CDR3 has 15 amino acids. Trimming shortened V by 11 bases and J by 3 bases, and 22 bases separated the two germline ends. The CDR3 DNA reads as TGTGCCTGCCTACCGGGCACTAACGGGTACACTGAAGCTTTCTTT. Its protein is CACLPGTNGYTEAFF.

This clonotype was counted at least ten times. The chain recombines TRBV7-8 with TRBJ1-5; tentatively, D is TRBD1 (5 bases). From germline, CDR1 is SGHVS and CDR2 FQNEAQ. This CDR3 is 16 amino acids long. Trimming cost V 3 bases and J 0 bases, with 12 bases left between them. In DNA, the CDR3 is TGTGCCAGCAGCTTGGGGAACAGGTATAGCAATCAGCCCCAGCATTTT. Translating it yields CASSLGNRYSNQPQHF.

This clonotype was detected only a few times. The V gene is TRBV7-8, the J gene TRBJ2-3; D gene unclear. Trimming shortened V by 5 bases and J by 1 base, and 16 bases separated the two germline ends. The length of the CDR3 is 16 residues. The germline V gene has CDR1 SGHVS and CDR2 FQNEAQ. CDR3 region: CASSPVGGFGTDTQYF. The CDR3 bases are TGTGCCAGCAGCCCAGTCGGTGGGTTTGGCACAGATACGCAGTATTTT.

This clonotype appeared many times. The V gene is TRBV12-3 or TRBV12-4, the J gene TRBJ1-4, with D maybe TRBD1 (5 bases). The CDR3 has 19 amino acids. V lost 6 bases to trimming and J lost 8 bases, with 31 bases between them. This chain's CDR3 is CASSRLAGLSDRRDEKLFF. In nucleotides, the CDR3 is TGTGCCAGCAGCCGACTCGCGGGATTATCCGATCGGAGGGACGAAAAACTGTTTTTT.

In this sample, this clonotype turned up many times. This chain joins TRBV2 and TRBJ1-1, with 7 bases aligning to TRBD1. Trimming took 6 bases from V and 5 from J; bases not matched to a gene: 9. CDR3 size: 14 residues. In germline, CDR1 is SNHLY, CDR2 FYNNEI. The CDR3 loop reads CASRGQSWGTEAFF. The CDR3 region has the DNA TGTGCCAGCAGGGGACAGTCCTGGGGAACTGAAGCTTTCTTT.

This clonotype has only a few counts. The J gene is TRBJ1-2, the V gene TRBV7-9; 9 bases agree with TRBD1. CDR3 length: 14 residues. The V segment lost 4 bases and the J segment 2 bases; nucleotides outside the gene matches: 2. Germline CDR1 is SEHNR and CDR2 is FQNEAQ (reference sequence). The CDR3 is CASSSTGGNYGYTF. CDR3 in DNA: TGTGCCAGCAGCTCTACAGGGGGCAACTATGGCTACACCTTC.

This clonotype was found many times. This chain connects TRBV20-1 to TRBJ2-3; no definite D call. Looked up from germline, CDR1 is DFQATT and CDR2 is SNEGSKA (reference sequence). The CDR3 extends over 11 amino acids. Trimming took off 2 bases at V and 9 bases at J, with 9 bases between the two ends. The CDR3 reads CSARPLETQYF. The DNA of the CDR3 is TGCAGTGCTAGACCCCTAGAGACGCAGTATTTT.